Listed below are T cell receptor beta chains from one sample, sequenced in a study of ipilimumab plus nivolumab after autologous stem cell transplantation. Generated by immunoSEQ multiplex PCR, the TCRdb table keeps only in-frame clones and is missing some. Seen here are about 23,000 clones, roughly 74% observed once, and the top ten hold 20% to 30%. This sample comprised PBMCs, obtained in a trial of ipilimumab plus nivolumab as post-transplant consolidation. The origin of the receptors is a male donor with diffuse large B-cell lymphoma. CDR3s include the opening cysteine and the closing phenylalanine or tryptophan. D genes are given only for firm matches. Size tells how often a clone was seen (once, few, many) or the class of an expanded clone, and some rows leave it out.

abundance | j_gene | d_gene | v_gene | CDR3aa | CDR3nt
- | TRBJ2-1 | - | TRBV6-5 | CASRTTYNEQFF | TGTGCCAGTCGAACTACTTACAATGAGCAGTTCTTC
- | TRBJ2-5 | - | TRBV10-3 | CATLRGTDGETQYF | TGTGCCACTCTGCGAGGGACCGACGGAGAGACCCAGTACTTC
- | TRBJ2-2 | - | TRBV2 | CASNRLSNTGELFF | TGTGCCAGCAACCGACTATCGAACACCGGGGAGCTGTTTTTT
- | TRBJ1-2 | - | TRBV7-9 | CASSFPNNNYGYTF | TGTGCCAGCAGCTTCCCTAACAATAACTATGGCTACACCTTC
- | TRBJ2-3 | - | TRBV15 | CATSRERGLEDTQYF | TGTGCCACCAGCAGAGAACGGGGGCTGGAAGATACGCAGTATTTT
- | TRBJ2-3 | - | TRBV7-8 | CASSLGGGAKDTQYF | TGTGCCAGCAGCTTAGGGGGCGGGGCAAAAGATACGCAGTATTTT
few | TRBJ1-1 | TRBD1 | TRBV10-3 | CAISRDRENTEAFF | TGTGCCATCAGCCGGGACAGGGAGAACACTGAAGCTTTCTTT
- | TRBJ2-3 | TRBD2 | TRBV5-5 | CASSNTGGPGDTQYF | TGTGCCAGCAGCAACACGGGGGGGCCGGGCGATACGCAGTATTTT
- | TRBJ2-5 | TRBD2 | TRBV5-1 | CASSRALGGAGETQYF | TGCGCCAGCAGCAGGGCCCTGGGAGGGGCAGGGGAGACCCAGTACTTC
few | TRBJ2-7 | - | TRBV29-1 | CSVANDYPYEQYF | TGCAGCGTTGCTAACGACTACCCCTACGAGCAGTACTTC
- | TRBJ1-2 | TRBD1 | TRBV27 | CASSLAGTGALYGYTF | TGTGCCAGCAGTTTAGCGGGGACAGGGGCCCTCTATGGCTACACCTTC
- | TRBJ2-6 | - | TRBV5-8 | CASSSPPRGANVLTF | TGTGCCAGCAGCTCCCCACCCCGTGGGGCCAACGTCCTGACTTTC
- | TRBJ2-7 | - | TRBV30 | CACRSGAGAPYEQYF | TGTGCCTGCCGGAGTGGGGCGGGGGCCCCCTACGAGCAGTACTTC
- | TRBJ1-1 | - | TRBV11-3 | CASSLDAQVNTEAFF | TGTGCCAGCAGCTTAGATGCACAGGTGAACACTGAAGCTTTCTTT
few | TRBJ2-3 | - | TRBV7-8 | CASSSPWGGTDTQYF | TGTGCCAGCAGCTCCCCCTGGGGGGGCACAGATACGCAGTATTTT
- | TRBJ1-4 | TRBD1 | TRBV4-1 | CASSQKGATEKLFF | TGCGCCAGCAGCCAAAAGGGGGCAACTGAAAAACTGTTTTTT
medium-sized | TRBJ1-3 | - | TRBV6-1 | CASSEALRGRGFGNTIYF | TGTGCCAGCAGTGAAGCGCTTCGGGGTAGGGGGTTTGGAAACACCATATATTTT
- | TRBJ2-5 | - | TRBV6-6 | CASSYGGPVETQYF | TGTGCCAGCAGTTACGGGGGGCCGGTGGAGACCCAGTACTTC
- | TRBJ2-1 | - | TRBV7-9 | CASSRGGQFF | TGTGCCAGCAGCCGAGGCGGGCAGTTCTTC
- | TRBJ1-1 | - | TRBV4-1 | CASSQGDQNTEAFF | TGCGCCAGCAGCCAAGGGGACCAGAACACTGAAGCTTTCTTT
- | TRBJ1-1 | - | TRBV2 | CASSVGRMGTEAFF | TGTGCCAGCAGCGTCGGAAGAATGGGCACTGAAGCTTTCTTT
- | TRBJ2-3 | TRBD2 | TRBV4-1 | CASSQVTGGADTQYF | TGCGCCAGCAGCCAAGTGACGGGAGGAGCAGATACGCAGTATTTT
- | TRBJ2-2 | - | TRBV18 | CASSPNRGDTGELFF | TGTGCCAGCTCACCAAATAGGGGCGACACCGGGGAGCTGTTTTTT
once | TRBJ1-6 | - | TRBV29-1 | CSVADGPYSPLHF | TGCAGCGTGGCCGACGGACCCTATTCACCCCTCCACTTT
- | TRBJ2-2 | - | TRBV30 | CAWNDSWNTGELFF | TGTGCCTGGAATGACTCGTGGAACACCGGGGAGCTGTTTTTT
- | TRBJ2-1 | - | TRBV19 | CASSIGGSYNEQFF | TGTGCCAGTAGTATAGGGGGGTCCTACAATGAGCAGTTCTTC
once | TRBJ2-2 | - | TRBV6-4 | CASSDSISNTGELFF | TGTGCCAGCAGTGACTCGATTTCGAACACCGGGGAGCTGTTTTTT
- | TRBJ2-3 | TRBD2 | TRBV4-2 | CASAARSGKTDTQYF | TGTGCCAGCGCCGCGAGGAGCGGGAAAACAGATACGCAGTATTTT
- | TRBJ1-1 | - | TRBV29-1 | CSVVPVQNTEAFF | TGCAGCGTTGTTCCAGTTCAGAACACTGAAGCTTTCTTT
- | TRBJ2-7 | - | TRBV9 | CASSESWGGEQYF | TGTGCCAGCAGCGAGTCTTGGGGAGGCGAGCAGTACTTC
- | TRBJ2-3 | - | TRBV5-1 | CASSWGSSSTDTQYF | TGCGCCAGCAGCTGGGGCAGCTCCAGCACAGATACGCAGTATTTT
- | TRBJ2-7 | - | TRBV2 | CASGGTPTYEQYF | TGTGCCAGCGGGGGGACCCCAACCTACGAGCAGTACTTC
- | TRBJ2-5 | TRBD2 | TRBV7-3 | CASSLSGGTQYF | TGTGCCAGCAGCTTATCGGGGGGGACCCAGTACTTC